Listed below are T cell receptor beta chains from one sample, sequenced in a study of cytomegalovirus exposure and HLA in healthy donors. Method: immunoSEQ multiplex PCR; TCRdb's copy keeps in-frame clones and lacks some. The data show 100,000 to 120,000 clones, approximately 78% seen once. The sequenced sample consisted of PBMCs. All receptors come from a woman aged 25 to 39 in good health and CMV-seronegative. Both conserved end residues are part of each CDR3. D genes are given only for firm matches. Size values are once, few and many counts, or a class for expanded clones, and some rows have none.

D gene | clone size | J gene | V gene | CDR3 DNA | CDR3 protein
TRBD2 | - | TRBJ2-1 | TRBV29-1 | TGCAGCGTTGTGGGCGGGAGGGACTACAATGAGCAGTTCTTC | CSVVGGRDYNEQFF
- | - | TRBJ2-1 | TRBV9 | TGTGCCAGCAGCCCCTCTTATTGGGGCCGGACCTACAATGAGCAGTTCTTC | CASSPSYWGRTYNEQFF
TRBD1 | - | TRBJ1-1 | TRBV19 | TGTGCCAGTACCTACCGGGACAGAAGCACTGAAGCTTTCTTT | CASTYRDRSTEAFF
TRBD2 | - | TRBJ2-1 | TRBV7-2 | TGTGCCAGCAGCTTAGCGACTAGCGGATCCTACAATGAGCAGTTCTTC | CASSLATSGSYNEQFF
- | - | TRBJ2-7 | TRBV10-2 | TGCGCCAGCAGTAAGGACAAGAAGCAGTACTTC | CASSKDKKQYF
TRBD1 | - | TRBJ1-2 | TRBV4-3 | TGCGCCAGCAGCCGGGGACAGGGGACGCCACTCTATGGCTACACCTTC | CASSRGQGTPLYGYTF
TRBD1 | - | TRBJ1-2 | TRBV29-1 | TGCAGCGTGTTTGGACAGGGCGTCGGCTACACCTTC | CSVFGQGVGYTF
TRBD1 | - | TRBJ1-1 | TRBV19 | TGTGCCAGTTTTCCCAGGGGGGACAGTCTGAACACTGAAGCTTTCTTT | CASFPRGDSLNTEAFF
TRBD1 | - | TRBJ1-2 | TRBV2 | TGTGCCAGCAGCCGGGACAGTAACTATGGCTACACCTTC | CASSRDSNYGYTF
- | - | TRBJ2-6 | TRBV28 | TGTGCCAGCAGTTTATTGGGGAGGTGGGGCGTCGATACATCTGGGGCCAACGTCCTGACTTTC | CASSLLGRWGVDTSGANVLTF
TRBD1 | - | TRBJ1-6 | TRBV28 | TGTGCCAGCAGCGCTATTCGGGACAGAAATAATTCACCCCTCCACTTT | CASSAIRDRNNSPLHF
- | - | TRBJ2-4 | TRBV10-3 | TGTGCCATCAGTGAGGAGAGAAACATTCAGTACTTC | CAISEERNIQYF
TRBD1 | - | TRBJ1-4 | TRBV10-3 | TGTGCCGCACGGACAGGGGAGGGTGAAAAACTGTTTTTT | CAARTGEGEKLFF
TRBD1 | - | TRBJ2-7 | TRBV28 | TGTGCCAGCAGTTCGCGACAGGGGGTCGAGCAGTACTTC | CASSSRQGVEQYF
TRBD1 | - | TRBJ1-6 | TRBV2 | TGTGCCAGCAACCGGGACAGGGGGTGGGAAAATTCACCCCTCCACTTT | CASNRDRGWENSPLHF
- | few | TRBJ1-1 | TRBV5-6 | TGTGCCAGCAGCCGCAGGTCCACGAACACTGAAGCTTTCTTT | CASSRRSTNTEAFF
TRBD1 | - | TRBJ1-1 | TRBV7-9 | TGTGCCAGCACACTCGCAGGGGGCACTGAAGCTTTCTTT | CASTLAGGTEAFF
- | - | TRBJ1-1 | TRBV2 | TGTGCCAGCAGGAGAACAGCTGAAGCTTTCTTT | CASRRTAEAFF
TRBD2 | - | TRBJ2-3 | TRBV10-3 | TGTGCCATCAGTGATATTATCCGGGAGGCAGATACGCAGTATTTT | CAISDIIREADTQYF
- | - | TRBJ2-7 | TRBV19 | TGTGCCAGTAGTATAAGTTTTGGAGGGCAGGCTGAGCAGTACTTC | CASSISFGGQAEQYF
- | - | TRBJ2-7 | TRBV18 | TGTGCCAGCTCACCAGGGCAGGGGACCTACGAGCAGTACTTC | CASSPGQGTYEQYF
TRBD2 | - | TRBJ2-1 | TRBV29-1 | TGCAGCGTTGAATACTTAGCGGGAGACCAGTTCTTC | CSVEYLAGDQFF
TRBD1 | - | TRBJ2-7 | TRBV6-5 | TGTGCCAGCAGGACAGGGAGTCGAGAGCAGTACTTC | CASRTGSREQYF
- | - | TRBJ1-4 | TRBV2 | TGTGCCAGCAATCTAGCGGGACAATCAAAACTGTTTTTT | CASNLAGQSKLFF
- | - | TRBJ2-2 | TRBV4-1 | TGCGCCAGCAGCCAAGATCCAGGGACTTACACCGGGGAGCTGTTTTTT | CASSQDPGTYTGELFF
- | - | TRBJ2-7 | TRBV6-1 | TGTGCCAGCAGGAAAGATGGAGTAGCCTACGAGCAGTACTTC | CASRKDGVAYEQYF
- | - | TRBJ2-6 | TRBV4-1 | TGCGCCAGCAGCCAAGACCAGGGGCGTCGAGGGGCCAACGTCCTGACTTTC | CASSQDQGRRGANVLTF
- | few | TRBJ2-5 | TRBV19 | TGTGCCAGTAGTACGTTGACTGCGCGGGAGACCCAGTACTTC | CASSTLTARETQYF
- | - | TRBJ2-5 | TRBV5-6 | TGTGCCAGCAGCTATACGCAGGGGTGGCAAGAGACCCAGTACTTC | CASSYTQGWQETQYF
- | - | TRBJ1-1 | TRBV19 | TGTGCCAGTAGTATTTCAATGAACACTGAAGCTTTCTTT | CASSISMNTEAFF
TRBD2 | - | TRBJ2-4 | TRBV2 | TGTGCCAGCAGTGATTCGACTAGCGGGGGGTTAGCCAAAAACATTCAGTACTTC | CASSDSTSGGLAKNIQYF
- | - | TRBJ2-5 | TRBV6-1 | TGTGCCAGCAGACCACAGAAACCCCCTCGGGAGACCCAGTACTTC | CASRPQKPPRETQYF
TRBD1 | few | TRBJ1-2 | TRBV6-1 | TGTGCCAGCAGTACCCGGACAGGGGGCGGCTACACCTTC | CASSTRTGGGYTF
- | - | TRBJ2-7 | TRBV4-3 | TGCGCCAGCAGCCATGATTGGCCAGGTACCTACGAGCAGTACTTC | CASSHDWPGTYEQYF
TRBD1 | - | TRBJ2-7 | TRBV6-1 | TGTGCCAGCAGATGGACAGGGGGTGACGAGCAGTACTTC | CASRWTGGDEQYF
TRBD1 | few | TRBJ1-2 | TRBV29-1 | TGCAGCGTTGCGTCGACAGGGGGCTATGGCTACACCTTC | CSVASTGGYGYTF
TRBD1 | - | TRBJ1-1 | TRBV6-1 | TGTGCCAGCAGTGAACGACAGGGGGCTTCTGAAGCTTTCTTT | CASSERQGASEAFF